These 30 T cell receptor beta chains were all obtained from the same sample, sequenced in a study of blood T cell repertoires in COVID-19. Generated by immunoSEQ multiplex PCR, the TCRdb table keeps only in-frame clones and is missing some. The sample has 200,000 to 300,000 clones, under 90% seen once. The sequenced sample consisted of peripheral blood. These receptor sequences come from a human donor in a cohort sampled during active COVID-19.

This chain connects TRBV18 to TRBJ2-3, with 11 positions matching TRBD2. Germline V lookup: CDR1 KGHSH, CDR2 LQKENI. CDR3 length: 19 residues. Losses at the gene ends were 6 bases for V and 5 bases for J; bases not matched to a gene: 19. CDR3 bases: TGTGCCAGCTCCCAACGACTAGCGGGGCCCTTAAGGGGGAAAGATACGCAGTATTTT. Protein sequence: CASSQRLAGPLRGKDTQYF.

The chain uses TRBV20-1 and TRBJ1-2, with D uncertain. There are 12 residues in the CDR3. Germline assignment: CDR1 DFQATT and CDR2 SNEGSKA (reference sequence). V was trimmed by 3 bases and J by 2 bases, leaving 7 bases between them. The CDR3 DNA follows: TGCAGTGCTAGTTCCCGGAACTATGGCTACACCTTC. Encoded protein: CSASSRNYGYTF.

This chain links TRBV6-4 with TRBJ1-1; D unclear. This CDR3 has 13 residues. From germline, CDR1 is MRHNA and CDR2 SNTAGT. V lost 3 bases and J lost 5, with 10 bases in between. This CDR3 reads CASSETRRTEAFF. In DNA, the CDR3 is TGTGCCAGCAGTGAGACCCGGAGGACTGAAGCTTTCTTT.

This chain connects TRBV2 to TRBJ2-2, with a weak D call TRBD2 (6 bases). This CDR3 is built from 14 residues. Germline V lookup: CDR1 SNHLY, CDR2 FYNNEI. Deletions cut 6 bases from V and 6 bases from J, with 14 bases between. The CDR3 loop is CASRVGGTPGELFF. CDR3 nucleotides: TGTGCCAGCAGGGTTGGGGGGACCCCCGGGGAGCTGTTTTTT.

The chain is built from TRBV7-3 and TRBJ2-2, with 9 bases that match TRBD1. Germline values: CDR1 SGHTA, CDR2 FQGTGA. The ends lost 5 bases at V and 5 bases at J; junction bases unmatched: 3. The length of the CDR3 is 14 residues. The CDR3 spells CASSRDRVTGELFF. The CDR3 coding sequence is TGTGCCAGCAGCCGGGACAGGGTTACCGGGGAGCTGTTTTTT. The full variable domain, rest sourced from reference TRBV7-3 and TRBJ2-2, is GAGVSQTPSNKVTEKGKYVELRCDPISGHTALYWYRQSLGQGPEFLIYFQGTGAADDSGLPNDRFFAVRPEGSVSTLKIQRTERGDSAVYLCASSRDRVTGELFFGEGSRLTVL.

The chain employs TRBV19 and TRBJ2-5; unclear D gene. CDR3 length equals 14 residues. V lost 3 bases and J lost 2, with 10 bases in between. Germline V gene lookup returns CDR1 LNHDA and CDR2 SQIVND (reference sequence). The CDR3 nucleotides are TGTGCCAGTAGTATGAGTAACAGACAAGAGACCCAGTACTTC. Amino acids: CASSMSNRQETQYF.

The gene calls are TRBV18 and TRBJ2-1; TRBD2 aligns across 13 bases. After removal of 3 bases from V and 8 bases from J, the junction contained 4 bases not matched to a gene. Germline V lookup: CDR1 KGHSH, CDR2 LQKENI. The CDR3 loop spans 15 amino acids. In DNA form, the CDR3 reads TGTGCCAGCTCACCGGGACTAGCGGGGTCTGATGAGCAGTTCTTC. It yields the protein CASSPGLAGSDEQFF.

V usage is TRBV6-1 and J usage is TRBJ2-1; D gene uncertain. V lost 0 bases to trimming and J lost 0 bases, with 6 bases between them. The CDR3 spans 15 residues. Germline loops: CDR1 MNHNS, CDR2 SASEGT. This chain's CDR3 is CASSEAARSYNEQFF. The CDR3 DNA is TGTGCCAGCAGTGAAGCGGCACGCTCCTACAATGAGCAGTTCTTC.

J is TRBJ1-1 and V is TRBV6-1; no reliable D call. The CDR3 totals 14 residues. The germline V gene has CDR1 MNHNS and CDR2 SASEGT. V was clipped by 2 bases and J by 7 bases, with 14 bases between them. In DNA, the CDR3 is TGTGCCAGCAGTGAATTCGAGGTTTTGGGTGAAGCTTTCTTT. As protein: CASSEFEVLGEAFF.

This clone has a count of ten or more. The genes are TRBV9 and TRBJ1-1; D unresolved. Germline CDR1 is SGDLS and CDR2 is YYNGEE. V was shortened by 0 bases and J by 1 base, with 10 bases between the two germline ends. The CDR3 sequence is 15 residues long. The CDR3 DNA follows: TGTGCCAGCAGCGTAGGGAGCTTGGGGAACACTGAAGCTTTCTTT. Amino acids: CASSVGSLGNTEAFF.

Written as DNA, the CDR3 is TGTGCCAGCAGCAAGGGACAGGGGGTCTACAATGAGCAGTTCTTC. Amino acid sequence: CASSKGQGVYNEQFF. The chain joins TRBV11-1 to TRBJ2-1, with 11 bases identical to TRBD1. Germline V lookup: CDR1 SGHAT, CDR2 FQDESV (reference sequence). The CDR3 length is 15 residues. The trim removed 5 bases at V and 3 bases at J, leaving 3 bases unmatched.

The chain employs TRBV28 and TRBJ1-5, with D possibly TRBD1 on 6 matching bases. The CDR3 contains 15 residues. CDR1 and CDR2 (germline): MDHEN, SYDVKM. The V end lost 2 bases, the J end lost 2 bases, and 10 bases lay between the germline ends. Here the CDR3 DNA reads TGTGCCAGCAGTTTAGGGGGGGCTGGCAATCAGCCCCAGCATTTT. Its protein product is CASSLGGAGNQPQHF.

The CDR3 protein is CASSQGGSVGYSPLHF. CDR3 sequence (DNA): TGTGCCAGCAGCCAGGGGGGGAGTGTCGGATATTCACCCCTCCACTTT. The genes are TRBV3-1 (or the pseudogene TRBV3-2) and TRBJ1-6; tentative D call: TRBD1 (5 bases). Trimming shortened V by 3 bases and J by 8 bases, and 17 bases separated the two germline ends. Per the germline V gene, CDR1 is LGHDT and CDR2 is YNNKEL (reference sequence). This CDR3 is 16 amino acids long.

This chain links TRBV5-8 with TRBJ1-1; 9 bases agree with TRBD1. The CDR3 totals 15 residues. Germline V gene data show CDR1 as SGHTS and CDR2 as YDEGEE. Trimming cost V 4 bases and J 11 bases; bases outside gene matches: 15. CDR3 coding DNA: TGTGCCAGCAGCCCGGACAGGGGAAGCCCCGCAATGGCTTTCTTT. This encodes CASSPDRGSPAMAFF.

The genes are TRBV5-5 and TRBJ1-1; a weak D match, TRBD1 (5 bases). This CDR3 region has 15 residues. Germline V gene sequence: CDR1 SGHKS, CDR2 YYEKEE (reference sequence). Trimming removed 4 bases from V and 4 bases from J, with 17 bases in between. The CDR3 spells CASSVRVQVPTEAFF. Written as DNA, the CDR3 is TGTGCCAGCAGCGTCAGGGTTCAGGTCCCCACTGAAGCTTTCTTT.

The J gene is TRBJ2-1, the V gene TRBV11-2; tentatively, D is TRBD1 (6 bases). Germline V CDR1 and CDR2: SGHAT, FQNNGV. Trimming removed 2 bases from V and 6 bases from J, with 17 bases in between. The CDR3 consists of 16 residues. CDR3 residues: CASSLRLAGVFNEQFF. The CDR3 DNA reads TGTGCCAGCAGCTTACGTTTGGCAGGGGTCTTCAATGAGCAGTTCTTC.

This clone was recorded once. V gene TRBV3-1 (or the pseudogene TRBV3-2) combines with J gene TRBJ2-1, with 12 bases that match TRBD2. V dropped 4 bases and J dropped 7; count of bases not matched to a gene: 5. The CDR3 consists of 15 residues. Germline assignment: CDR1 LGHDT and CDR2 YNNKEL (reference sequence). CDR3 DNA: TGTGCCAGCAGCCCGACTAGCGGGAGTATAAATGAGCAGTTCTTC. Amino acids: CASSPTSGSINEQFF.

The rearrangement uses TRBV4-3 and TRBJ2-7, with D possibly being TRBD1 (6 bases). The V end lost 1 base, the J end lost 2 bases, and 9 bases lay between the germline ends. CDR1 is LGHNA and CDR2 is YSLEER in the germline V gene. This CDR3 is 14 amino acids long. The CDR3 bases are TGCGCCAGCAGCCAAGGCACAGGGCCCTACGAGCAGTACTTC. Encoded protein: CASSQGTGPYEQYF.

The rearrangement links TRBV10-3 to TRBJ1-1, with a possible D match to TRBD1 (6 bases). V lost 4 bases and J 8 bases, leaving 14 bases between the germline ends. The CDR3 has 13 amino acids. Germline CDR1 reads ENHRY; CDR2 reads SYGVKD. The CDR3 here is CAISARTATEAFF. The DNA for the CDR3 is TGTGCCATCAGTGCGAGGACAGCGACGGAAGCTTTCTTT.

The chain couples TRBV5-4 to TRBJ1-4; D unclear. Germline-derived CDR1 and CDR2 are SGHNT and YYREEE (reference sequence). The germline V and J ends were trimmed by 4 bases and 3 bases, with 16 bases remaining between them. The CDR3 has 16 residues. The CDR3 bases are TGTGCCAGCAGCCCACGGAGGATGGGTGCTAATGAAAAACTGTTTTTT. Protein sequence: CASSPRRMGANEKLFF.

The gene calls are TRBV15 and TRBJ1-1, with no clear D. The V gene lost 2 bases and the J gene lost 7 bases, with 14 bases spanning the gap. This CDR3 is 14 amino acids long. Germline V gene sequence: CDR1 LNHNV, CDR2 YYDKDF (reference sequence). Here the CDR3 reads CATSRSEVQREAFF. The CDR3 DNA sequence: TGTGCCACCAGCAGATCGGAAGTCCAGCGTGAAGCTTTCTTT.

V and J are TRBV11-3 and TRBJ2-7; 7 positions agree with TRBD1. The CDR3 sequence is 13 residues long. V lost 3 bases to trimming and J lost 7 bases; unmatched junction nucleotides: 6. Germline CDR1 SGHNT, CDR2 YENEEA. In nucleotides, the CDR3 is TGTGCCAGCAGCTTTAGGGGACAGCTTGAGCAGTACTTC. Amino acid sequence: CASSFRGQLEQYF.

Only one count was recorded for this clone. This rearrangement joins TRBV2 to TRBJ2-1; unclear D gene. The CDR3 totals 14 residues. Germline-derived CDR1 and CDR2 are SNHLY and FYNNEI. Trimming took off 3 bases at V and 3 bases at J, with 9 bases between the two ends. The CDR3, as DNA: TGTGCCAGCAGTGACGGTCGGGTCTACAATGAGCAGTTCTTC. This translates into CASSDGRVYNEQFF.

The V and J genes are TRBV6-2 or TRBV6-3 and TRBJ1-1; D might be TRBD1 (5 bases). The CDR3 loop spans 13 amino acids. The germline V and J ends were trimmed by 6 bases and 11 bases, with 19 bases remaining between them. Germline V gene lookup returns CDR1 MNHEY and CDR2 SVGEGT. As DNA, the CDR3 is TGTGCCAGCAGCCGAATTAGGTGGGGCGCGGCTTTCTTT. As protein: CASSRIRWGAAFF.

A single count supports this clone. The DNA of the CDR3 is TGTGCCAGCAGCTTAAGAGGGACAGGGGTTTCCAATGAGCAGTTCTTC. This codes for CASSLRGTGVSNEQFF. The chain employs TRBV7-3 and TRBJ2-1; 10 positions match TRBD1. Germline V gives CDR1 SGHTA, CDR2 FQGTGA. The CDR3 has 16 residues. V was clipped by 1 base and J by 6 bases; unmatched bases: 6.

This clone appeared a single time. The V call is TRBV5-1, the J call TRBJ2-3, with D perhaps TRBD1 (5 bases). In germline, CDR1 is SGHRS, CDR2 YFSETQ. The CDR3 runs to 15 residues. Trimming pared 5 bases from V and 0 bases from J, leaving 13 bases between. CDR3 nucleotide sequence: TGCGCCAGCAGACGACAGAGCACTAGCACAGATACGCAGTATTTT. It specifies CASRRQSTSTDTQYF.

The CDR3 DNA sequence: TGTGCCAGCTCACCAGGGCGCCAAAATCAGCCCCAGCATTTT. Translation: CASSPGRQNQPQHF. The V gene is TRBV18, the J gene TRBJ1-5, with D uncertain. V lost 2 bases, J lost 4 bases, and 9 bases lay in between. This CDR3 is built from 14 residues. Germline assignment: CDR1 KGHSH and CDR2 LQKENI.

This clone was picked up one time. The chain uses TRBV24-1 and TRBJ1-2; D ambiguous. Germline V gives CDR1 KGHDR, CDR2 SFDVKD. The CDR3 covers 17 residues. The germline V and J ends were trimmed by 8 bases and 2 bases, with 23 bases remaining between them. The CDR3 sequence is CATNSRPLPSSNYGYTF. The CDR3 DNA sequence: TGTGCCACCAATAGCCGCCCACTCCCGAGCTCGAACTATGGCTACACCTTC.

The chain couples TRBV18 to TRBJ2-1, with 11 bases that match TRBD1. CDR3 length: 20 residues. V lost 6 bases, J lost 0 bases, and 16 bases stayed unmatched. CDR1 is KGHSH, CDR2 LQKENI, per germline. CDR3 bases: TGTGCCAGCTCCCCCCCTCGGACAGGGGGCGTTTCGGTCTCCTACAATGAGCAGTTCTTC. The encoded protein is CASSPPRTGGVSVSYNEQFF.

The chain has TRBV11-2 and TRBJ2-2, with 8 bases that match TRBD1. This CDR3 has 15 amino acids. V lost 5 bases, J lost 1 base, and 3 bases stayed unmatched. CDR1 is SGHAT, CDR2 FQNNGV, per germline. The CDR3 region is CASSRGQGNTGELFF. CDR3 sequence (DNA): TGTGCCAGCAGCCGCGGACAGGGGAACACCGGGGAGCTGTTTTTT.